The clone carrying this TCR beta chain was seen ten or more times. What it binds is unknown. This sample was taken from a study of T cells in Graves' hyperthyroidism and ophthalmopathy. Study findings and constraints: Most clonotypes expanded in thyroid above 0.001 were likewise present in blood.

The CDR3 is 13 residues long. Germline CDR1 SGHVS, CDR2 FQNEAQ. Losses at the gene ends were 3 bases for V and 7 bases for J; bases not matched to a gene: 5. Researchers took RNA transcripts and amplified the TCR beta CDR3 regions from them. TCR CDR3 regions were first amplified by RT-PCR with HTBI primers. Using its own MiXCR run on the multiplex PCR reads, TCRdb lists one record per CDR3 protein. This sample has a few hundred thousand distinct CDR3 sequences, with around 20% found just once. The sequencing sample was made of blood. The V and J genes are TRBV7-8 and TRBJ2-5; TRBD2 matches at 7 bases. The clonotype was recovered from a man in his late teens or twenties with Graves' hyperthyroidism. DNA of the CDR3: TGTGCCAGCAGCTTCGGGAGGCCGGCGACCCAGTACTTC. Encoded protein: CASSFGRPATQYF.